The 9 T cell receptor beta chains below all came from one sample that was sequenced in a study of shared clonotypes between healthy human individuals. As defined, naive CD8 cells were CD45RO-negative and positively selected for CCR7, with terminally differentiated effector memory CD45RA+ cells excluded. Clones were sequenced by immunoSEQ multiplex PCR, and TCRdb holds only the in-frame ones, with some missing. The sample lists under 850,000 clones; 92% were seen once. The sample was naive CD8+ T cells sorted from blood. These receptors were collected from a man aged 25-45 years in good health.

This clone was seen once. This chain joins TRBV5-6 and TRBJ2-5, with D possibly being TRBD1 or TRBD2 (5 bases each). The CDR3 extends over 15 amino acids. From germline, CDR1 is SGHDT and CDR2 YYEEEE. V lost 0 bases and J lost 5, with 14 bases in between. The CDR3 here is CASSLVVGEWETQYF. CDR3 bases: TGTGCCAGCAGCTTGGTCGTGGGGGAATGGGAGACCCAGTACTTC.

This clone was detected once. V gene TRBV7-8 combines with J gene TRBJ2-7; D is undetermined. The CDR3 covers 14 residues. Trimming left V 4 bases short and J 0 bases short, with 10 bases between. Germline V CDR1 and CDR2: SGHVS, FQNEAQ. CDR3 in amino acids: CASSSLAVSYEQYF. As DNA, the CDR3 is TGTGCCAGCAGCTCCCTCGCCGTCTCCTACGAGCAGTACTTC.

The V call is TRBV27, the J call TRBJ2-5; no definite D call. CDR3 length: 12 amino acids. Trimming left V 6 bases short and J 5 bases short, with 10 bases between. CDR1 is MNHEY, CDR2 SMNVEV, per germline (reference sequence). As DNA, the CDR3 is TGTGCCAGCAGCGCTAGGCCGGAGACCCAGTACTTC. It codes for CASSARPETQYF.

The chain recombines TRBV6-6 with TRBJ2-1; D tentatively reads TRBD1 or TRBD2 (6 bases each). V was shortened by 2 bases and J by 8 bases, with 10 bases between the two germline ends. The germline gives CDR1 MNHNY, CDR2 SVGAGI (reference sequence). The CDR3 contains 13 residues. The CDR3 DNA reads as TGTGCCAGCAGTTACGGGGGGCTGTATGAGCAGTTCTTC. It specifies CASSYGGLYEQFF.

The V gene is TRBV7-8, the J gene TRBJ1-5; D is unresolved. V lost 2 bases, J lost 5 bases, and 7 bases lay in between. The V gene's germline CDR1 is SGHVS and CDR2 FQNEAQ. The CDR3 covers 13 residues. The CDR3 protein is CASSLLTDQPQHF. DNA of the CDR3: TGTGCCAGCAGCTTATTGACCGATCAGCCCCAGCATTTT.

The CDR3 region is CASSLVLADEQYF. DNA for the CDR3: TGTGCCAGCAGCTTGGTGCTGGCCGACGAGCAGTACTTC. This chain uses TRBV7-6 with TRBJ2-7, with D uncertain. Trimming shortened V by 3 bases and J by 5 bases, and 11 bases separated the two germline ends. Looked up from germline, CDR1 is SGHVS and CDR2 is FNYEAQ. This CDR3 has 13 amino acids.

The genes are TRBV27 and TRBJ2-1, with D possibly matching TRBD1 (6 bases). The CDR3 runs 12 residues. Germline loops: CDR1 MNHEY, CDR2 SMNVEV (reference sequence). Trimming pared 11 bases from V and 8 bases from J, leaving 16 bases between. The CDR3 DNA follows: TGTGCCGTCCTGGGGGCAGCCGATGAGCAGTTCTTC. Encoded protein: CAVLGAADEQFF.

This chain connects TRBV5-1 to TRBJ1-4; weak D call: TRBD1 (6 bases). CDR1 is SGHRS, CDR2 YFSETQ, per germline. The CDR3 totals 16 residues. Deletions cut 4 bases from V and 0 bases from J, with 13 bases between. The CDR3 protein is CASSIQGIATNEKLFF. The CDR3 region has the DNA TGCGCCAGCAGCATACAGGGAATAGCAACTAATGAAAAACTGTTTTTT.

This chain joins TRBV11-3 and TRBJ2-5; unclear D gene. The CDR3 spans 14 residues. V lost 4 bases and J lost 5, with 14 bases in between. CDR1 and CDR2 (germline): SGHNT, YENEEA. The CDR3: CASSSRLHPETQYF. The DNA of the CDR3 is TGTGCCAGCAGCTCTAGACTGCATCCGGAGACCCAGTACTTC.